These 29 T cell receptor beta chains were all obtained from the same sample, sequenced in a study of cytomegalovirus exposure and HLA in healthy donors (dated 2017 in TCRdb). Library preparation was by the immunoSEQ multiplex PCR assay. A mixture of 60 forward primers for TCR Vbeta segments and 13 reverse primers for TCR Jbeta segments was used in the multiplex PCR. The table was pulled from immuneACCESS by TCRdb, which kept in-frame rearrangements only. Such tables lose some clones; where checked, under half of the loss comes from unresolved V genes, and the rest has no known cause. This sample has some 140,000 clones in its table, and 65% to 80% of those were observed once. The ten largest clones represent 4% to 4.5% of the sample. Sequenced input: PBMCs. These receptors came from a woman aged 40 to 50 in good health and CMV-seronegative.

The chain employs TRBV6-5 and TRBJ2-7; a possible D gene is TRBD1 (6 bases). V lost 6 bases and J lost 5, with 14 bases in between. The CDR3 extends over 13 amino acids. The germline V gene has CDR1 MNHEY and CDR2 SVGAGI. The CDR3 protein is CASSRTGFHEQYF. CDR3 bases: TGTGCCAGCAGCAGAACAGGGTTCCACGAGCAGTACTTC.

The chain combines TRBV6-1 with TRBJ2-7; perhaps TRBD2 as D (5 bases). Germline V CDR1 and CDR2: MNHNS, SASEGT. The CDR3 runs 16 residues. Trimming shortened V by 4 bases and J by 2 bases, and 18 bases separated the two germline ends. The chain's CDR3 is CASSGLRAALAYEQYF. As DNA, the CDR3 is TGTGCCAGCAGTGGACTCAGAGCGGCGTTGGCCTACGAGCAGTACTTC.

This chain connects TRBV7-9 to TRBJ2-1; D is possibly TRBD2 (6 bases). V shed 7 bases and J shed 8 bases, with 24 bases lying between them. This CDR3 contains 16 residues. Germline V gene lookup returns CDR1 SEHNR and CDR2 FQNEAQ (reference sequence). In DNA, the CDR3 is TGTGCCAGCACCCCGAAGTCCAGCGGGCAGTATCATGAGCAGTTCTTC. This translates into CASTPKSSGQYHEQFF. Full variable domain (remainder filled in from reference TRBV7-9 and TRBJ2-1): DTGVSQNPRHKITKRGQNVTFRCDPISEHNRLYWYRQTLGQGPEFLTYFQNEAQLEKSRLLSDRFSAERPKGSFSTLEIQRTEQGDSAMYLCASTPKSSGQYHEQFFGPGTRLTVL.

As to this clone: One end of the junction is discordant with germline, which a read error may explain. This rearrangement joins TRBV5-1 to TRBJ2-5; no firm D call. The germline V gene has CDR1 SGHRS and CDR2 YFSETQ. The CDR3 extends over 11 amino acids. CDR3 residues: CASSLDEIQYF. CDR3 DNA: TGCGCCAGCAGCTTGGATGAGATCCAGTACTTC.

This chain links TRBV5-5 with TRBJ2-1; TRBD2 matches 8 bases. CDR1 and CDR2 (germline): SGHKS, YYEKEE (reference sequence). V was pared by 3 bases and J by 2 bases, with 7 bases of the junction left unmatched. This CDR3 is built from 16 residues. The CDR3 region is CASSSTDGGAYNEQFF. CDR3 DNA sequence: TGTGCCAGCAGCTCAACGGACGGGGGGGCCTACAATGAGCAGTTCTTC.

This chain connects TRBV6-5 to TRBJ1-1, with 7 bases fitting TRBD1. V was clipped by 6 bases and J by 7 bases; unmatched bases: 11. The CDR3 length is 14 residues. The germline CDR1 and CDR2 sequences are MNHEY and SVGAGI. CDR3 bases: TGTGCCAGCAGCCCGGACAGGCAAGGATTTGAAGCTTTCTTT. It codes for CASSPDRQGFEAFF.

The gene calls are TRBV5-1 and TRBJ2-6, with 10 positions matching TRBD1. Germline V gene lookup returns CDR1 SGHRS and CDR2 YFSETQ. With 4 bases clipped from V and 0 bases from J, the junction kept 10 bases outside the gene matches. The CDR3 is made up of 19 amino acids. CDR3 nucleotides: TGCGCCAGCAGCGCGATGACCGGGACAGGGGTCTCTGGGGCCAACGTCCTGACTTTC. It codes for CASSAMTGTGVSGANVLTF.

V gene TRBV27 combines with J gene TRBJ2-7; tentatively, D is TRBD2 (5 bases). Germline lookup yields CDR1 MNHEY and CDR2 SMNVEV (reference sequence). The CDR3 loop spans 16 amino acids. V was trimmed by 2 bases and J by 3 bases, leaving 17 bases between them. As DNA, the CDR3 is TGTGCCAGCAGTTTAGACCTAGCCAGTCTAGACTACGAGCAGTACTTC. It specifies CASSLDLASLDYEQYF.

The chain carries TRBV13 and TRBJ2-7, with a weak D call TRBD1 (7 bases). Trimming took off 3 bases at V and 5 bases at J, with 11 bases between the two ends. This CDR3 spans 13 amino acids. The germline CDR1 and CDR2 sequences are PRHDT and FYEKMQ (reference sequence). The CDR3 sequence: CASSLEGAHEQYF. The CDR3 DNA is TGTGCCAGCAGCTTGGAGGGGGCCCACGAGCAGTACTTC.

Notes on this clone: This sample also contains other DNA sequences that code for the same CDR3. The chain carries TRBV9 and TRBJ1-5, with TRBD1 as a possible D gene (5 bases). Germline V lookup: CDR1 SGDLS, CDR2 YYNGEE. The CDR3 totals 14 residues. Trimming shortened V by 6 bases and J by 6 bases, and 16 bases separated the two germline ends. For the CDR3, the DNA is TGTGCCAGCAATGAAGGGGTAGGCGGTCAGCCCCAGCATTTT. Protein product: CASNEGVGGQPQHF.

V usage is TRBV5-8 and J usage is TRBJ2-3, with 11 bases lining up with TRBD2. Germline V gene lookup returns CDR1 SGHTS and CDR2 YDEGEE. V was pared by 2 bases and J by 4 bases, with 9 bases of the junction left unmatched. The CDR3 is made up of 17 amino acids. CDR3 sequence (DNA): TGTGCCAGCAGCTTCATTATAGCGGGGGGGCCTTCAGATACGCAGTATTTT. Its protein is CASSFIIAGGPSDTQYF.

The rearrangement links TRBV10-3 to TRBJ2-2, with D possibly being TRBD1 (5 bases). V shed 0 bases and J shed 6 bases, with 5 bases lying between them. The CDR3 has 13 residues. Germline V gene sequence: CDR1 ENHRY, CDR2 SYGVKD. CDR3 nucleotides: TGTGCCATCAGTGAGTCAGGGGCCGGGGAGCTGTTTTTT. Encoded protein: CAISESGAGELFF.

This chain connects TRBV10-1 to TRBJ1-6, with unresolved D. With 3 bases removed from V and 7 bases from J, the gap between germline ends came to 7 bases. The CDR3 consists of 13 residues. Germline CDR1 reads WNHNN; CDR2 reads SYGVQD (reference sequence). In DNA, the CDR3 is TGCGCCAGCAGTGACCGGGAAAATTCACCCCTCCACTTT. Amino acid sequence: CASSDRENSPLHF.

The rearrangement links TRBV11-2 to TRBJ2-3, with TRBD2 matching over 9 bases. J lost 2 bases, V lost 4 bases, and 4 bases had no gene match. Germline loops: CDR1 SGHAT, CDR2 FQNNGV. The CDR3 length is 15 residues. CDR3 nucleotides: TGTGCCAGCAGCTATTCTAGCGGGAACACAGATACGCAGTATTTT. Amino acids: CASSYSSGNTDTQYF.

The CDR3 protein is CAISEIRDNEQFF. The CDR3 DNA reads TGTGCCATCAGTGAGATCAGGGACAATGAGCAGTTCTTC. The genes are TRBV10-3 and TRBJ2-1, with D maybe TRBD1 (5 bases). This CDR3 spans 13 amino acids. Germline V CDR1 and CDR2: ENHRY, SYGVKD. The V gene lost 2 bases and the J gene lost 5 bases, with 7 bases spanning the gap.

The V call is TRBV2, the J call TRBJ2-5, with TRBD1 matching over 10 bases. The CDR3 has 15 amino acids. In germline, CDR1 is SNHLY, CDR2 FYNNEI. Losses at the gene ends were 1 base for V and 3 bases for J; bases not matched to a gene: 2. CDR3 residues: CASSEDGTGEETQYF. In DNA, the CDR3 is TGTGCCAGCAGTGAAGATGGGACAGGGGAAGAGACCCAGTACTTC. Variable domain in full (rest from reference TRBV2 and TRBJ2-5): EPEVTQTPSHQVTQMGQEVILRCVPISNHLYFYWYRQILGQKVEFLVSFYNNEISEKSEIFDDQFSVERPDGSNFTLKIRSTKLEDSAMYFCASSEDGTGEETQYFGPGTRLLVL.

This clone came up once. V and J are TRBV11-3 and TRBJ1-2; D is uncertain. The length of the CDR3 is 13 residues. Germline V gene lookup returns CDR1 SGHNT and CDR2 YENEEA. Trimming stripped 0 bases from V and 4 bases from J, with 6 bases between. CDR3 nucleotide sequence: TGTGCCAGCAGCTTAGATCCAGGCTATGGCTACACCTTC. It translates to CASSLDPGYGYTF.

V and J are TRBV27 and TRBJ1-1, with 7 positions matching TRBD1. The V and J ends lost 4 bases and 6 bases, in that order; junction bases with no gene match: 8. The germline V gene encodes CDR1 MNHEY and CDR2 SMNVEV (reference sequence). The CDR3 runs 14 residues. Written as DNA, the CDR3 is TGTGCCAGCAGTTCCCGGGGGACAGCCCCTGAAGCTTTCTTT. It specifies CASSSRGTAPEAFF.

The chain couples TRBV6-4 to TRBJ1-6; 7 bases align to TRBD1. Germline V gene data show CDR1 as MRHNA and CDR2 as SNTAGT. V trimming: 0 bases; J trimming: 13 bases; junction bases outside the gene matches: 6. This CDR3 region has 14 residues. The CDR3 loop reads CASSDSNRGKPLHF. Written as DNA, the CDR3 is TGTGCCAGCAGTGACTCGAACAGGGGAAAGCCCCTCCACTTT.

This chain uses TRBV28 with TRBJ2-1, with 7 bases identical to TRBD1. The V gene's germline CDR1 is MDHEN and CDR2 SYDVKM. With 2 bases clipped from V and 4 bases from J, the junction kept 5 bases outside the gene matches. There are 15 residues in the CDR3. The CDR3 loop is CASSLAGTVYNEQFF. DNA of the CDR3: TGTGCCAGCAGTTTAGCCGGGACAGTGTACAATGAGCAGTTCTTC.

V gene TRBV12-5 combines with J gene TRBJ2-2; D not certain. Germline-derived CDR1 and CDR2 are LGHNT and FRNRAP. The CDR3 is 16 amino acids. The ends were cut back, 0 bases at V and 0 bases at J, with 8 bases in the middle. The CDR3 nucleotides are TGTGCTAGTGGTTTGGTACGTCAGGCGAACACCGGGGAGCTGTTTTTT. Protein sequence: CASGLVRQANTGELFF.

Concerning this clone: The junction and the germline gene differ at one end; a read error may be behind it. CDR3 nucleotide sequence: TGTGCCAGCAGCCCCCCGGGGGGGGACGAGAATGAAAAGCTGTTTTTT. Its translation is CASSPPGGDENEKLFF. V gene TRBV7-9 combines with J gene TRBJ1-4, with D possibly TRBD1 on 5 matching bases. CDR1 and CDR2 (germline): SEHNR, FQNEAQ (reference sequence). CDR3 size: 16 residues.

The chain combines TRBV2 with TRBJ1-2; maybe TRBD1 (6 bases). The germline V gene has CDR1 SNHLY and CDR2 FYNNEI. Trimming took 5 bases from V and 6 from J, leaving 13 bases between them. CDR3 length: 13 residues. CDR3 coding DNA: TGTGCCAGCAGTCCCCCCGGGACAAATGGCTACACCTTC. Translated, it gives CASSPPGTNGYTF.

The gene calls are TRBV11-2 and TRBJ1-5, with D possibly TRBD1 on 6 matching bases. The ends were cut back, 1 base at V and 4 bases at J, with 11 bases in the middle. The CDR3 length is 15 residues. Looked up from germline, CDR1 is SGHAT and CDR2 is FQNNGV. The DNA for the CDR3 is TGTGCCAGCAGCTTAGTAGGGGGACCAAATCAGCCCCAGCATTTT. This gives the protein CASSLVGGPNQPQHF.

The CDR3 loop reads CASSLRDAKNIQYF. The CDR3 DNA is TGTGCCAGCAGCTTGCGGGATGCCAAAAACATTCAGTACTTC. The chain is built from TRBV5-4 and TRBJ2-4; TRBD2 is a possible D gene (5 bases). Germline CDR1 SGHNT, CDR2 YYREEE (reference sequence). With 1 base removed from V and 1 base from J, the gap between germline ends came to 6 bases. CDR3 length: 14 residues.

This chain uses TRBV6-1 with TRBJ1-2, with TRBD1 as a possible D gene (5 bases). The V gene lost 7 bases and the J gene lost 2 bases, with 17 bases spanning the gap. This CDR3 is 15 amino acids long. Germline-derived CDR1 and CDR2 are MNHNS and SASEGT. DNA of the CDR3: TGTGCCAGCAAAATGGAGACCGCAGGGAACTATGGCTACACCTTC. Encoded protein: CASKMETAGNYGYTF.

V gene TRBV11-3 combines with J gene TRBJ2-3; no firm D call. V lost 2 bases and J 11 bases, leaving 11 bases between the germline ends. CDR3 length: 12 residues. Germline V gene sequence: CDR1 SGHNT, CDR2 YENEEA. The CDR3 DNA follows: TGTGCCAGCAGCTTAACCCCCCTAGAGCAGTATTTT. It is translated as CASSLTPLEQYF.

This clone appeared once. This chain connects TRBV2 to TRBJ2-1, with a tentative D call TRBD2 (6 bases). With 11 bases removed from V and 7 bases from J, the gap between germline ends came to 15 bases. The CDR3 sequence is 12 residues long. Germline CDR1 and CDR2: SNHLY and FYNNEI. The CDR3 reads CAGDRGRNEQFF. DNA of the CDR3: TGTGCCGGCGACCGGGGGAGAAATGAGCAGTTCTTC. The complete variable domain, with remaining parts taken from reference TRBV2 and TRBJ2-1, reads EPEVTQTPSHQVTQMGQEVILRCVPISNHLYFYWYRQILGQKVEFLVSFYNNEISEKSEIFDDQFSVERPDGSNFTLKIRSTKLEDSAMYFCAGDRGRNEQFFGPGTRLTVL.

This chain links TRBV2 with TRBJ1-4; 8 nucleotides align to TRBD1. CDR1 and CDR2 from the germline V gene are SNHLY and FYNNEI. This CDR3 has 13 amino acids. With V trimmed by 8 bases and J by 8 bases, 7 bases remained unmatched. The CDR3 DNA follows: TGTGCCAGCGGCGACAGGGGAGGGGAAAAACTGTTTTTT. It specifies CASGDRGGEKLFF.